These 3 T cell receptor beta chains originate from one sample sequenced in a study of blood T cell repertoires in COVID-19. The assay was immunoSEQ multiplex PCR, and TCRdb's table has in-frame clones only and misses some. The sample consists of nearly 350,000 clones, approximately 91% of them appearing once. The specimen sequenced was peripheral blood. These receptor sequences come from a woman aged 70-85 years with COVID-19, enrolled during active disease.

The genes are TRBV15 and TRBJ1-2; TRBD1 matches 7 bases. Trimming took 3 bases from V and 8 from J; bases not matched to a gene: 15. There are 16 residues in the CDR3. Germline CDR1 is LNHNV and CDR2 is YYDKDF (reference sequence). For the CDR3, the DNA is TGTGCCACCAGCAGTTCTCGAGGAGGGGGCCCGGGAGGCTACACCTTC. Translating gives CATSSSRGGGPGGYTF.

This clone was counted once. The J gene is TRBJ1-1, the V gene TRBV5-8, with D perhaps TRBD1 (6 bases). Germline CDR1 is SGHTS and CDR2 is YDEGEE. The CDR3 is made up of 17 amino acids. V was clipped by 4 bases and J by 1 base, with 20 bases between them. The CDR3 DNA follows: TGTGCCAGCAGCCGCCGAAGGCCAGGGGTGGCGAACACTGAAGCTTTCTTT. This encodes CASSRRRPGVANTEAFF.

V gene TRBV12-5 combines with J gene TRBJ2-7, with TRBD2 matching over 7 bases. The CDR3 sequence is 16 residues long. V trimming: 7 bases; J trimming: 0 bases; junction bases outside the gene matches: 12. The germline V gene encodes CDR1 LGHNT and CDR2 FRNRAP. The chain's CDR3 is CASAPERGLGSYEQYF. The CDR3 nucleotides are TGTGCTAGTGCTCCCGAGCGGGGCCTCGGCTCCTACGAGCAGTACTTC.